This T cell receptor (beta chain) emerged from a study of beta chain features in type 1 diabetes. Reverse transcribing all isolated RNA meant expressed TCRB transcripts were sequenced. Repertoires were generated with immunoSEQ multiplex PCR, while TCRdb's copy carries only in-frame clones and drops some. The sample consists of hundreds of thousands of clones, about 16% of them appearing once. CDR3 length: 13 residues. The V and J ends lost 0 bases and 8 bases respectively, with 10 bases between them. Germline V lookup: CDR1 LGHNA, CDR2 YSLEER. The rearrangement links TRBV4-3 to TRBJ1-2; unclear D gene. The TCR comes from a man younger than 35 in good health. Input material: naive CD4+ T cells from blood. The CDR3 is CASSQESWGGYTF. The CDR3 DNA sequence: TGCGCCAGCAGCCAAGAAAGCTGGGGAGGCTACACCTTC.